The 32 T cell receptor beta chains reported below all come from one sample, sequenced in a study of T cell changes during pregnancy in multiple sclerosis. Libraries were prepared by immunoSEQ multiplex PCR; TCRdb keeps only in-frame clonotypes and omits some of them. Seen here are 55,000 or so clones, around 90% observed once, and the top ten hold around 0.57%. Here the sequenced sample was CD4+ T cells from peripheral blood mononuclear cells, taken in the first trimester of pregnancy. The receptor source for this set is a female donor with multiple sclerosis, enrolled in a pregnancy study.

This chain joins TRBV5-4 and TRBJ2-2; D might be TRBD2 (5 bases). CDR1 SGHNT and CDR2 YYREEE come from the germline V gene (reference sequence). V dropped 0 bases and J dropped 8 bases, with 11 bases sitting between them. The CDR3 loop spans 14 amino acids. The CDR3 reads CASSLARVAGELFF. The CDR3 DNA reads TGTGCCAGCAGCTTGGCCCGGGTAGCGGGGGAGCTGTTTTTT.

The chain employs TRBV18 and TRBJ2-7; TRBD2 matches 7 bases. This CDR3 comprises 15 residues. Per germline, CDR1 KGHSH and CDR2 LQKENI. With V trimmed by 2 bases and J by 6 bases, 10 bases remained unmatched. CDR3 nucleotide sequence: TGTGCCAGCTCACCAGGCGGGAGAGGCGTGGGCGAGCAGTACTTC. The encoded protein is CASSPGGRGVGEQYF.

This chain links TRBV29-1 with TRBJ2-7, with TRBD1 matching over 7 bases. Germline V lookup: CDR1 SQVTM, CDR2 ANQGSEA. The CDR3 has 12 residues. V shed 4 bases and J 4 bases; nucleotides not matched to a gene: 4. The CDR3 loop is CSVGDREYEQYF. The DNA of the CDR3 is TGCAGCGTTGGCGACAGGGAATACGAGCAGTACTTC.

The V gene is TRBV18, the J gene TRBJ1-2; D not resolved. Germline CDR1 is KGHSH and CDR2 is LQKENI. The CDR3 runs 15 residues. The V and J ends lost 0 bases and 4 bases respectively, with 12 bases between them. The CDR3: CASSPPDVGVYGYTF. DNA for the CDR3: TGTGCCAGCTCACCACCGGACGTCGGGGTCTATGGCTACACCTTC.

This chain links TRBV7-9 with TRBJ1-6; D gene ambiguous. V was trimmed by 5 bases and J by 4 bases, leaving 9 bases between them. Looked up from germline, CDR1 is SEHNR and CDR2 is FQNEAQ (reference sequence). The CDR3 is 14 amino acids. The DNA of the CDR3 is TGTGCCAGCAGCACCGATAGTTATAATTCACCCCTCCACTTT. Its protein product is CASSTDSYNSPLHF.

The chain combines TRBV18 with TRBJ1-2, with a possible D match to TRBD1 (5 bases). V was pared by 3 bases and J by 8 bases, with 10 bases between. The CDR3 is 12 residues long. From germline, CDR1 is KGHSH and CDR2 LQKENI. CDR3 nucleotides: TGTGCCAGCTCACCGTTTCAGGGAGGCTACACCTTC. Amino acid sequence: CASSPFQGGYTF.

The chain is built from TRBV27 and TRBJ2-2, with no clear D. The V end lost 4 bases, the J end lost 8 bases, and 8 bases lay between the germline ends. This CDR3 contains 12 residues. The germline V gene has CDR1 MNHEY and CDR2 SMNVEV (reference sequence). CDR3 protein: CASSSFPGELFF. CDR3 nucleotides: TGTGCCAGCAGTTCTTTCCCGGGGGAGCTGTTTTTT.

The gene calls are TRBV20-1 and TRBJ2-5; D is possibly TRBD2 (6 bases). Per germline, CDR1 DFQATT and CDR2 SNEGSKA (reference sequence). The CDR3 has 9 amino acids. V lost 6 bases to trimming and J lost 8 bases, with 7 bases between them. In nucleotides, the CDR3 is TGCAGTGCGGGGACTACCCAGTACTTC. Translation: CSAGTTQYF.

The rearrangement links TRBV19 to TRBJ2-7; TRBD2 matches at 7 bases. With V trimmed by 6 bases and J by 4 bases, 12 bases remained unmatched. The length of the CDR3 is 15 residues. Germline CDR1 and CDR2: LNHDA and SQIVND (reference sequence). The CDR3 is CASRISGMAPYEQYF. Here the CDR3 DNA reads TGTGCCAGTAGGATAAGCGGGATGGCCCCATACGAGCAGTACTTC.

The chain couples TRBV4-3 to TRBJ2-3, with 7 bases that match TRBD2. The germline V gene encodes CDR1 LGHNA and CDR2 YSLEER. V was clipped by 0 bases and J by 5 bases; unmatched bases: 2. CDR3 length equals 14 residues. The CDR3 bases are TGCGCCAGCAGCCAAGATGGCGGGAGAGATACGCAGTATTTT. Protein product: CASSQDGGRDTQYF.

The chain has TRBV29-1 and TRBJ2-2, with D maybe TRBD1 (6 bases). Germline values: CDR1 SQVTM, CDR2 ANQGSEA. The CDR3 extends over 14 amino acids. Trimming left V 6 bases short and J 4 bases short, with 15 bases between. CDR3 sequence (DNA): TGCAGCGTCGCAGGGGTGGTGGCCACCGGGGAGCTGTTTTTT. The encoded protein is CSVAGVVATGELFF.

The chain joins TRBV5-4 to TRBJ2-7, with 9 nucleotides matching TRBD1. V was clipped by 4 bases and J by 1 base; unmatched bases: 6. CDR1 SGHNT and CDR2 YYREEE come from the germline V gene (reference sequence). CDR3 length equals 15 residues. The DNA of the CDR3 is TGTGCCAGCAGCGGAACCGGGACAGGGTCCTACGAGCAGTACTTC. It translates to CASSGTGTGSYEQYF.

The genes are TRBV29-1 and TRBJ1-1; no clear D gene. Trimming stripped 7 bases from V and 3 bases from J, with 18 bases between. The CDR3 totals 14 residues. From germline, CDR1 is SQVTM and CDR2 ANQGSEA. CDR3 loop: CSAQRQAGDTEAFF. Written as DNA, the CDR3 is TGCAGCGCCCAGCGGCAGGCTGGGGACACTGAAGCTTTCTTT. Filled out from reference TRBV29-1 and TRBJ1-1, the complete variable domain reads SAVISQKPSRDICQRGTSLTIQCQVDSQVTMMFWYRQQPGQSLTLIATANQGSEATYESGFVIDKFPISRPNLTFSTLTVSNMSPEDSSIYLCSAQRQAGDTEAFFGQGTRLTVV.

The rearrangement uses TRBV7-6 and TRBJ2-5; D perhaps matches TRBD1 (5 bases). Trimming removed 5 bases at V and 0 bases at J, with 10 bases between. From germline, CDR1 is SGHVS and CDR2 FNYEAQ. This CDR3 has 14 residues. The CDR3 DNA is TGTGCCAGCAGCCAAGACAGATACCAAGAGACCCAGTACTTC. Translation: CASSQDRYQETQYF.

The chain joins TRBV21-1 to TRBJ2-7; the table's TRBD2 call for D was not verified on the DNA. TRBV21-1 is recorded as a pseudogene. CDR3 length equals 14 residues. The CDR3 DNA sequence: TGTGCCAGCAGCAAAGGGTTTAGATCCTACGAGCAGTACTTC. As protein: CASSKGFRSYEQYF.

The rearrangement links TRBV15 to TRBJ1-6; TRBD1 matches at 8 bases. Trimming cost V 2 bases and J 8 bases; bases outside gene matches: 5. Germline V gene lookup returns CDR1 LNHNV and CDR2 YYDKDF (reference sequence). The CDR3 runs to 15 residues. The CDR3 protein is CATSRRQGLDSPLHF. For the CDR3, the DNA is TGTGCCACCAGCAGAAGACAGGGGTTGGATTCACCCCTCCACTTT.

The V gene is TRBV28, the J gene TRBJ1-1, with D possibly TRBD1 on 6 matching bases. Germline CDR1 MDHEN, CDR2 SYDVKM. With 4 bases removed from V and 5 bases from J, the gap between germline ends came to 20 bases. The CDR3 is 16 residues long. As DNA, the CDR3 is TGTGCCAGCAGTTCGGGGCCAGGGGTTGGGAATACTGAAGCTTTCTTT. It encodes CASSSGPGVGNTEAFF.

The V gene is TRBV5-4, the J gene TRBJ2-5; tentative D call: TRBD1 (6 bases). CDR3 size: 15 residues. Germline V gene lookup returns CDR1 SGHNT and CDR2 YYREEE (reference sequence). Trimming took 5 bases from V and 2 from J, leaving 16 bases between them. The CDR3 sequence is CASRTLPTGQETQYF. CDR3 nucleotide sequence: TGTGCCAGCAGAACTCTTCCCACAGGGCAAGAGACCCAGTACTTC. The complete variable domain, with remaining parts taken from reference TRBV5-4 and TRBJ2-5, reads ETGVTQSPTHLIKTRGQQVTLRCSSQSGHNTVSWYQQALGQGPQFIFQYYREEENGRGNFPPRFSGLQFPNYSSELNVNALELDDSALYLCASRTLPTGQETQYFGPGTRLLVL.

Here the CDR3 reads CASSPGLAVLDNEQFF. DNA for the CDR3: TGTGCCAGCTCACCGGGACTAGCGGTATTAGACAATGAGCAGTTCTTC. V usage is TRBV18 and J usage is TRBJ2-1; TRBD2 agrees at 11 bases. The CDR3 is 16 amino acids. Germline V CDR1 and CDR2: KGHSH, LQKENI. V shed 3 bases, J shed 5 bases, and the junction held 6 bases outside the gene matches.

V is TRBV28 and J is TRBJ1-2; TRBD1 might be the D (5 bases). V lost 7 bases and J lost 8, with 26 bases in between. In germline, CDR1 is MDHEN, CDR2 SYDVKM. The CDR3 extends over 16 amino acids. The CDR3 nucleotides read TGTGCCAGCACGGGCCAATCCTTTAAACAGGTCATAGGCTACACCTTC. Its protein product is CASTGQSFKQVIGYTF.

This chain's CDR3 is CASSFRDGQGGYTF. The CDR3 nucleotides read TGTGCCAGCAGTTTCCGAGACGGACAGGGTGGCTACACCTTC. V usage is TRBV27 and J usage is TRBJ1-2, with 8 bases aligning to TRBD1. This CDR3 has 14 residues. The V gene end was trimmed by 3 bases and the J gene end by 7 bases; junction bases not matched to a gene: 7. Germline lookup yields CDR1 MNHEY and CDR2 SMNVEV (reference sequence).

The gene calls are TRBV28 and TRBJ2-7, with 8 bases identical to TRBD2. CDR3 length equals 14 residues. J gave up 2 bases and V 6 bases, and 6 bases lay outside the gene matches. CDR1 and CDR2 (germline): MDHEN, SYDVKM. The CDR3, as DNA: TGTGCCAGCAGAAATAGCGGGACAACCTACGAGCAGTACTTC. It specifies CASRNSGTTYEQYF.

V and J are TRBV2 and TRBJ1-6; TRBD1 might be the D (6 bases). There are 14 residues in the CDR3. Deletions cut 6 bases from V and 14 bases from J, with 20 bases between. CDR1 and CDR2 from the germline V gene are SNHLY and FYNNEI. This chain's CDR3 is CASRNRDTLSALHF. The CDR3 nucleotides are TGTGCCAGCAGAAACCGGGACACCCTTTCGGCCCTCCACTTT.

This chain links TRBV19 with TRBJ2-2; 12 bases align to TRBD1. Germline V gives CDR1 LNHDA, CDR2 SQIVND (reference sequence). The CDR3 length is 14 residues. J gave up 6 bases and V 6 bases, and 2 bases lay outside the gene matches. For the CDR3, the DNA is TGTGCCAGTAGCGGGACAGGGGGCGCCGGGGAGCTGTTTTTT. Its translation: CASSGTGGAGELFF.

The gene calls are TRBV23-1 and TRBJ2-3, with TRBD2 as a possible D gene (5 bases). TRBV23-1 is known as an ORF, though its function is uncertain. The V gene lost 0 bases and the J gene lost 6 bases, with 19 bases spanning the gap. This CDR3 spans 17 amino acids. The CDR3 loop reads CASSQSKASSPRDTQYF. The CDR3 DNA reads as TGCGCCAGCAGTCAATCGAAGGCTAGCTCACCTAGGGATACGCAGTATTTT.

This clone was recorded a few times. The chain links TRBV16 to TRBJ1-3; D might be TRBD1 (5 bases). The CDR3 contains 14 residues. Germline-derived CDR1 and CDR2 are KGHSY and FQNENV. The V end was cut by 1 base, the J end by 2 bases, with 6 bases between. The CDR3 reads CASSQFRAGNTIYF. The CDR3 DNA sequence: TGTGCCAGCAGCCAATTCAGGGCTGGAAACACCATATATTTT.

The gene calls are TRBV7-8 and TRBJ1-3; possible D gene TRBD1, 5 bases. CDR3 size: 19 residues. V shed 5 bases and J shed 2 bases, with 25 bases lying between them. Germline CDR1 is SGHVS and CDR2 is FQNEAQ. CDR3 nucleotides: TGTGCCAGCAGCCCAAGAAGATTCCCCCAGGGATTAGCTGGAAACACCATATATTTT. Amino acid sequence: CASSPRRFPQGLAGNTIYF. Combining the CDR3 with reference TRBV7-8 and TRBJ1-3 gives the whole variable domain GAGVSQSPRYKVAKRGQDVALRCDPISGHVSLFWYQQALGQGPEFLTYFQNEAQLDKSGLPSDRFFAERPEGSVSTLKIQRTQQEDSAVYLCASSPRRFPQGLAGNTIYFGEGSWLTVV.

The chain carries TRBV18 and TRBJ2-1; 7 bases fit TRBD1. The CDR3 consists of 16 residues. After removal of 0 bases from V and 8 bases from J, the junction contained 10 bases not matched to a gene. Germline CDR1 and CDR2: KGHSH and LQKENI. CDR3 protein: CASSPPQQGFFDEQFF. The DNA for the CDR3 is TGTGCCAGCTCACCACCTCAACAGGGGTTCTTCGATGAGCAGTTCTTC.

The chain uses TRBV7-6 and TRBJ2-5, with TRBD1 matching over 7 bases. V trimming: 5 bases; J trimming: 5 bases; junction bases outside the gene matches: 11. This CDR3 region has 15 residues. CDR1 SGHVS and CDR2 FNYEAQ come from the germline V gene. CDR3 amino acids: CASSIQGPPGETQYF. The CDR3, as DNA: TGTGCCAGCAGCATACAGGGGCCACCGGGGGAGACCCAGTACTTC.

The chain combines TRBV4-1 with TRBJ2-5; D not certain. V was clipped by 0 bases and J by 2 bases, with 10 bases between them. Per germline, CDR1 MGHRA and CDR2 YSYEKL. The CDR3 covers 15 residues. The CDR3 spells CASSQDSSFQETQYF. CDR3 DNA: TGCGCCAGCAGCCAAGATTCGAGCTTTCAAGAGACCCAGTACTTC.

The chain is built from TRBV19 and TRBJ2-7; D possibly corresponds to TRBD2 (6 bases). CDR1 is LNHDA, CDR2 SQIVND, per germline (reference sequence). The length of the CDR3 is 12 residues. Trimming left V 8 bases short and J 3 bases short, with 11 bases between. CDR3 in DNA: TGTGCCAGTGGGACGGGACTCTACGAGCAGTACTTC. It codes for CASGTGLYEQYF.

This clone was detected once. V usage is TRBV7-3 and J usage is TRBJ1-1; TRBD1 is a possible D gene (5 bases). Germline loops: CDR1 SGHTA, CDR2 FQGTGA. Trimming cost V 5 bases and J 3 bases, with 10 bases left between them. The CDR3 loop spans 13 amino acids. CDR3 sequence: CASSRRGYTEAFF. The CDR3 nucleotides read TGTGCCAGCAGCCGCCGGGGGTACACTGAAGCTTTCTTT.